One and the same sample provided the 11 T cell receptor beta chains below, sequenced in a study. MiXCR was run by TCRdb on the RT-PCR reads, yielding one entry per CDR3 protein. The table lists about 700,000 distinct CDR3 sequences, 13% to 15% of them singletons, with 3.6% in the top ten. Source material: memory CD4+ T cells from blood. The receptors come from a female donor in good health, serving as a healthy control.

The J gene is TRBJ2-1, the V gene TRBV6-2 or TRBV6-3, with 10 bases identical to TRBD1. Germline trimming cut 2 bases from V and 3 bases from J; bases unmatched to any gene: 4. The V gene's germline CDR1 is MNHEY and CDR2 SVGEGT. The CDR3 is 16 residues long. In nucleotides, the CDR3 is TGTGCCAGCAGTTACGATGGGACAGGGGTCTACAATGAGCAGTTCTTC. It translates to CASSYDGTGVYNEQFF.

This clonotype was seen a single time. V usage is TRBV14 and J usage is TRBJ2-1, with 8 bases matching TRBD2. V shed 3 bases, J shed 9 bases, and the junction held 10 bases outside the gene matches. Germline-derived CDR1 and CDR2 are SGHDN and FVKESK. This CDR3 spans 15 amino acids. CDR3 in DNA: TGTGCCAGCAGCCACATAGCGGGGCCATCGAGTGAGCAGTTCTTC. This codes for CASSHIAGPSSEQFF.

This clonotype was counted a few times. The rearrangement uses TRBV5-1 and TRBJ2-3, with D maybe TRBD1 (6 bases). Germline assignment: CDR1 SGHRS and CDR2 YFSETQ. The CDR3 totals 13 residues. V was trimmed by 4 bases and J by 5 bases, leaving 11 bases between them. As DNA, the CDR3 is TGCGCCAGCAGCACGGACAGCGAAGATACGCAGTATTTT. It encodes CASSTDSEDTQYF.

This clonotype was detected many times. The genes are TRBV12-3 or TRBV12-4 and TRBJ1-2, with 7 bases fitting TRBD1. The CDR3 loop spans 13 amino acids. Losses at the gene ends were 5 bases for V and 6 bases for J; bases not matched to a gene: 6. As DNA, the CDR3 is TGTGCCAGCAGTCGTGACGGGACAGATGGCTACACCTTC. Protein sequence: CASSRDGTDGYTF.

Details on this clonotype: This may arise from a read error, as a much more abundant clone is one base away. The J gene is TRBJ2-7, the V gene TRBV20-1; 8 nucleotides align to TRBD2. The CDR3 runs to 14 residues. Germline-derived CDR1 and CDR2 are DFQATT and SNEGSKA (reference sequence). CDR3 nucleotides: TGCAGTGCTCCCGCCGGGGGGGAGGCCTACGAGAAGTACTTC. This codes for CSAPAGGEAYEKYF.

The J gene is TRBJ1-2, the V gene TRBV20-1; D is uncertain. V was shortened by 1 base and J by 10 bases, with 10 bases between the two germline ends. This CDR3 contains 11 residues. Germline CDR1 is DFQATT and CDR2 is SNEGSKA (reference sequence). The CDR3 sequence is CSARVHPSYTF. Written as DNA, the CDR3 is TGCAGTGCTAGAGTTCACCCGTCCTACACCTTC.

This clonotype was counted a few times. The chain carries TRBV6-6 and TRBJ1-1; TRBD1 might be the D (5 bases). Germline values: CDR1 MNHNY, CDR2 SVGAGI (reference sequence). The CDR3 extends over 13 amino acids. The V end was cut by 2 bases, the J end by 7 bases, with 11 bases between. CDR3 nucleotides: TGTGCCAGCAGTTACGGACTGGGGGGTGAAGCTTTCTTT. It specifies CASSYGLGGEAFF.

This clonotype appeared a few times. The chain uses TRBV7-2 and TRBJ2-1, with D possibly TRBD2 on 6 matching bases. CDR1 is SGHTA, CDR2 FQGNSA, per germline. Deletions cut 5 bases from V and 0 bases from J, with 11 bases between. CDR3 length: 15 amino acids. The CDR3: CASSPAGRSYNEQFF. CDR3 DNA sequence: TGTGCCAGCAGCCCAGCGGGCCGCTCCTACAATGAGCAGTTCTTC.

This clonotype was seen only a few times. The gene calls are TRBV28 and TRBJ2-1, with TRBD2 as a possible D gene (6 bases). The CDR3 runs to 16 residues. CDR1 and CDR2 from the germline V gene are MDHEN and SYDVKM. V was cut by 7 bases and J by 2 bases, with 18 bases left in between. The DNA for the CDR3 is TGTGCCAGCAAAGGCACCGGGGGTTTGGCCTACAATGAGCAGTTCTTC. Translated, it gives CASKGTGGLAYNEQFF.

The genes are TRBV6-4 and TRBJ1-2, with no clear D. The CDR3 has 9 amino acids. Trimming took 6 bases from V and 8 from J, leaving 4 bases between them. Looked up from germline, CDR1 is MRHNA and CDR2 is SNTAGT. DNA for the CDR3: TGTGCCAGCAGGGTCGGCTACACCTTC. Residues: CASRVGYTF.

The chain employs TRBV7-2 and TRBJ2-3; D may be TRBD1 (7 bases). The germline V gene has CDR1 SGHTA and CDR2 FQGNSA. Trimming shortened V by 5 bases and J by 3 bases, and 21 bases separated the two germline ends. CDR3 length: 17 amino acids. The CDR3 nucleotides read TGTGCCAGCAGCCGAATACCAACGACAGGGAGGACAGATACGCAGTATTTT. Residues: CASSRIPTTGRTDTQYF.